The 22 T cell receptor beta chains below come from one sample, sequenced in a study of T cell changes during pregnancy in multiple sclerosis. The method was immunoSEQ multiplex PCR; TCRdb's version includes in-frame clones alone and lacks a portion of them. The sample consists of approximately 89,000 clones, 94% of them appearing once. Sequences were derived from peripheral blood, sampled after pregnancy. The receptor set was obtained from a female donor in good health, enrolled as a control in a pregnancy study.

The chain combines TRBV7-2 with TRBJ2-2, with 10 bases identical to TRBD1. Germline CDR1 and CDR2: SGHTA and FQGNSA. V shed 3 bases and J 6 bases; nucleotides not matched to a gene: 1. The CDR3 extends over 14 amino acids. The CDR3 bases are TGTGCCAGCAGCTTGACAGGGGGCGCCGGGGAGCTGTTTTTT. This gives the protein CASSLTGGAGELFF. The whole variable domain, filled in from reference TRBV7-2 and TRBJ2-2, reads GAGVSQSPSNKVTEKGKDVELRCDPISGHTALYWYRQSLGQGLEFLIYFQGNSAPDKSGLPSDRFSAERTGGSVSTLTIQRTQQEDSAVYLCASSLTGGAGELFFGEGSRLTVL.

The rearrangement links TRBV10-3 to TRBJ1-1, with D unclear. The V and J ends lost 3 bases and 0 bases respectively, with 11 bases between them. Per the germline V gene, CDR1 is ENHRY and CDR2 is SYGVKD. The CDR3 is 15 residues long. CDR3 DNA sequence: TGTGCCATCAGTGAAGCACCCCGGGTGAACACTGAAGCTTTCTTT. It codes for CAISEAPRVNTEAFF.

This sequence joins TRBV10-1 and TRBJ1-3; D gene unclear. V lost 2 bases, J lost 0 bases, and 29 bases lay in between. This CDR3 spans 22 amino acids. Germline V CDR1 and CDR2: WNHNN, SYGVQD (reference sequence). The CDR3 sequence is CASSEGPEAAATTTSSGNTIYF. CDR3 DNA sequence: TGCGCCAGCAGTGAGGGCCCCGAAGCGGCGGCCACAACCACCAGCTCTGGAAACACCATATATTTT.

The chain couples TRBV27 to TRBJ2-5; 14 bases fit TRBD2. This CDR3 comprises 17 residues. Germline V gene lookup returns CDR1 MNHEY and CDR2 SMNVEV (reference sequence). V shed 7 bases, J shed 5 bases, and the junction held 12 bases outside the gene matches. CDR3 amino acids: CASTGLAGGLSAETQYF. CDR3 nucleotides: TGTGCCAGCACCGGACTAGCGGGAGGTTTGAGTGCGGAGACCCAGTACTTC.

The CDR3 reads CASSPKTGGLTEAFF. CDR3 DNA sequence: TGTGCCAGTAGTCCGAAAACAGGGGGCCTTACTGAAGCTTTCTTT. The V gene is TRBV19, the J gene TRBJ1-1, with 9 bases identical to TRBD1. This CDR3 has 15 amino acids. Germline-derived CDR1 and CDR2 are LNHDA and SQIVND (reference sequence). V was pared by 5 bases and J by 5 bases, with 9 bases of the junction left unmatched.

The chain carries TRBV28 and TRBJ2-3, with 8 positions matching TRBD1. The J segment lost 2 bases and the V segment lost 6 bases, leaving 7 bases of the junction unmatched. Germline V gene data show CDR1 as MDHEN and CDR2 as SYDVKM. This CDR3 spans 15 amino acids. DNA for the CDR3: TGTGCCAGCAGCGCAGACAGGGGACACACAGATACGCAGTATTTT. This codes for CASSADRGHTDTQYF. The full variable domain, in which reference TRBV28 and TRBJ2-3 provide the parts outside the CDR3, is DVKVTQSSRYLVKRTGEKVFLECVQDMDHENMFWYRQDPGLGLRLIYFSYDVKMKEKGDIPEGYSVSREKKERFSLILESASTNQTSMYLCASSADRGHTDTQYFGPGTRLTVL.

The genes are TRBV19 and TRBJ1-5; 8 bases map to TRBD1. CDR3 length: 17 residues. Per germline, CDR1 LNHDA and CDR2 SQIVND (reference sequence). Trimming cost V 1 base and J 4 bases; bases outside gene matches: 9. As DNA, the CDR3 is TGTGCCAGTAGTATAGGATCGAGGACAGGGCCGAATCAGCCCCAGCATTTT. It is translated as CASSIGSRTGPNQPQHF.

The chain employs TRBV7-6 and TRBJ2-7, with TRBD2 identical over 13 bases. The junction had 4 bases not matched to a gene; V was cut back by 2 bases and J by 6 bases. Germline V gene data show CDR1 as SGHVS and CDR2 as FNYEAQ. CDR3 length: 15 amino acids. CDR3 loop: CASSLSGTSGTEQYF. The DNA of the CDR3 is TGTGCCAGCAGCTTATCCGGGACTAGCGGGACCGAGCAGTACTTC.

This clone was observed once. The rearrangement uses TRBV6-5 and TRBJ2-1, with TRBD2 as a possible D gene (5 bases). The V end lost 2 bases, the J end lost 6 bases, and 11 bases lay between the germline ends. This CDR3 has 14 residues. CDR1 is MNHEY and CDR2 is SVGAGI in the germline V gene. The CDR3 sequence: CASSYGLSVNEQFF. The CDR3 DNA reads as TGTGCCAGCAGTTACGGACTTTCCGTCAATGAGCAGTTCTTC.

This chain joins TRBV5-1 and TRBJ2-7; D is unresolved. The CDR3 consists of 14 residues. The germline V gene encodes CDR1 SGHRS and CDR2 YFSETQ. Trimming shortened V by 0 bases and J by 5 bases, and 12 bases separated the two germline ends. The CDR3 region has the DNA TGCGCCAGCAGCTTGGACATATCTGGCCACGAGCAGTACTTC. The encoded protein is CASSLDISGHEQYF. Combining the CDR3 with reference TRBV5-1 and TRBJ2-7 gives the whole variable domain KAGVTQTPRYLIKTRGQQVTLSCSPISGHRSVSWYQQTPGQGLQFLFEYFSETQRNKGNFPGRFSGRQFSNSRSEMNVSTLELGDSALYLCASSLDISGHEQYFGPGTRLTVT.

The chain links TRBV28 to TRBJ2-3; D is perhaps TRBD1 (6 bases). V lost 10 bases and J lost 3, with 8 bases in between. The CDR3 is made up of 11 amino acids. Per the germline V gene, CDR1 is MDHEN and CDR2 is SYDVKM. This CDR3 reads CATGQTDTQYF. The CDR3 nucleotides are TGTGCCACCGGACAGACAGATACGCAGTATTTT.

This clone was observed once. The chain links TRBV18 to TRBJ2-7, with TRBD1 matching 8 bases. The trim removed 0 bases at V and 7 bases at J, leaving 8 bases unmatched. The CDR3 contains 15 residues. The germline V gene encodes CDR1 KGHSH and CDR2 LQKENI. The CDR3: CASSPPSRGQREQYF. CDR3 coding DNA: TGTGCCAGCTCACCACCATCCAGGGGGCAGCGGGAGCAGTACTTC.

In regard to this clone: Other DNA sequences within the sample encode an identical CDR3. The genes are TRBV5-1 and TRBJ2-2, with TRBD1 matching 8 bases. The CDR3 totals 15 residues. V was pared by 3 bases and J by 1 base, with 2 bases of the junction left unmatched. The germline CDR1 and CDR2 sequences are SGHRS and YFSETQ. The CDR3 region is CASSSGQGNTGELFF. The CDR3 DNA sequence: TGCGCCAGCAGCTCCGGACAGGGGAACACCGGGGAGCTGTTTTTT.

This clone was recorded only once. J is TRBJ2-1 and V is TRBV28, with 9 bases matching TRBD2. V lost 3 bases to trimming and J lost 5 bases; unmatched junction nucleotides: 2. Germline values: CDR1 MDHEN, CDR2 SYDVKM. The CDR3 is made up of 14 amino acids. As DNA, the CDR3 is TGTGCCAGCAGTTTGACTAGCGGTCACAATGAGCAGTTCTTC. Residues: CASSLTSGHNEQFF.

CDR3 region: CASSPWPGQLSGNTIYF. CDR3 nucleotide sequence: TGTGCCAGCAGCCCGTGGCCGGGACAGCTCTCTGGAAACACCATATATTTT. The rearrangement uses TRBV7-6 and TRBJ1-3, with TRBD1 matching over 7 bases. Germline V gene data show CDR1 as SGHVS and CDR2 as FNYEAQ. V lost 5 bases and J lost 0; bases outside the gene matches: 10. The CDR3 runs 17 residues.

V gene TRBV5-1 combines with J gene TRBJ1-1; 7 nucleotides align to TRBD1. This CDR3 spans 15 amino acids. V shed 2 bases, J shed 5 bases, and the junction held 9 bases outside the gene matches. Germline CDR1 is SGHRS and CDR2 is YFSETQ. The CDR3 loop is CASSLSSAGGTEAFF. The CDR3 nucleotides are TGCGCCAGCAGCTTATCGTCGGCAGGGGGAACTGAAGCTTTCTTT.

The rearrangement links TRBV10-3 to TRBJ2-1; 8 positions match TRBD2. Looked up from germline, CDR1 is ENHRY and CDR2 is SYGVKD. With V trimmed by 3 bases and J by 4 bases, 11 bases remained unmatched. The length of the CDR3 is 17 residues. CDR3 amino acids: CAISEPSGSLRYNEQFF. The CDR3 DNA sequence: TGTGCCATCAGTGAACCGAGCGGGAGTCTGCGTTACAATGAGCAGTTCTTC.

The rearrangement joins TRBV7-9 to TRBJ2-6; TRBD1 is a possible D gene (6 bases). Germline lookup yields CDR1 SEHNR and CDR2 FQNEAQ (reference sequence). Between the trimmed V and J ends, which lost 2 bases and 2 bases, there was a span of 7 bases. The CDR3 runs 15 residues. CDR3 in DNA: TGTGCCAGCAGCTTATCAGGGGCTGGGGCCAACGTCCTGACTTTC. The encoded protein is CASSLSGAGANVLTF.

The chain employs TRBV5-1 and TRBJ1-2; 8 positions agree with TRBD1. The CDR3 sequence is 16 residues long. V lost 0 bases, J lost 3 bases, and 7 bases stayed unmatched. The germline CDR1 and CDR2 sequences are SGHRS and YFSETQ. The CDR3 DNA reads TGCGCCAGCAGCTTGGGGTGGACAGGGCAGGACTATGGCTACACCTTC. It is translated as CASSLGWTGQDYGYTF.

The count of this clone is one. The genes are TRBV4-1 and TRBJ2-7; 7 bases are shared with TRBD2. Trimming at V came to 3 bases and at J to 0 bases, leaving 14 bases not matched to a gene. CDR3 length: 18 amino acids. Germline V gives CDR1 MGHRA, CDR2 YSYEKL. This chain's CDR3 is CASSQVPFLRETSYEQYF. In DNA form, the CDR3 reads TGCGCCAGCAGCCAGGTCCCCTTTCTGCGGGAGACCTCCTACGAGCAGTACTTC.

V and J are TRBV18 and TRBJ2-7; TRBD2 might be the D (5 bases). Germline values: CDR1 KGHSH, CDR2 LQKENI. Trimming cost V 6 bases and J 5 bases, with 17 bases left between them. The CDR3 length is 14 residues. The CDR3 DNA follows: TGTGCCAGCTCTCCGGGGTCGCCCCCTGACGAGCAGTACTTC. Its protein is CASSPGSPPDEQYF.

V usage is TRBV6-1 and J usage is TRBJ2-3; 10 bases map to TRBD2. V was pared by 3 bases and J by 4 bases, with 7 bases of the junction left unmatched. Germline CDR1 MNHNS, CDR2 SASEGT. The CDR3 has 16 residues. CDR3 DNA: TGTGCCAGCAGTGATGAAGCGGGAGGGAGGGCAGATACGCAGTATTTT. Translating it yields CASSDEAGGRADTQYF.